This record covers a single TCR beta chain. The data derive from a study of blood T cell repertoires in COVID-19. Study-level information: Material from acute and convalescent COVID-19 was sourced from the United States, Italy and Spain.

Some clones are missing from TCRdb's copy, which holds only in-frame ones; the method was immunoSEQ multiplex PCR. Among approximately 300,000 clones, more than 75% were seen once, and the ten largest hold under 5%. CDR1 and CDR2 from the germline V gene are LGHNA and YSLEER. This CDR3 has 16 residues. V shed 0 bases and J shed 3 bases, with 14 bases lying between them. The sample was peripheral blood. The origin of this receptor is a woman aged 50 to 65 with active or convalescent COVID-19. The J gene is TRBJ1-1, the V gene TRBV4-3; D gene uncertain. The CDR3: CASSQDSSGSDTEAFF. Here the CDR3 DNA reads TGCGCCAGCAGCCAAGATTCCTCGGGTTCCGACACTGAAGCTTTCTTT.